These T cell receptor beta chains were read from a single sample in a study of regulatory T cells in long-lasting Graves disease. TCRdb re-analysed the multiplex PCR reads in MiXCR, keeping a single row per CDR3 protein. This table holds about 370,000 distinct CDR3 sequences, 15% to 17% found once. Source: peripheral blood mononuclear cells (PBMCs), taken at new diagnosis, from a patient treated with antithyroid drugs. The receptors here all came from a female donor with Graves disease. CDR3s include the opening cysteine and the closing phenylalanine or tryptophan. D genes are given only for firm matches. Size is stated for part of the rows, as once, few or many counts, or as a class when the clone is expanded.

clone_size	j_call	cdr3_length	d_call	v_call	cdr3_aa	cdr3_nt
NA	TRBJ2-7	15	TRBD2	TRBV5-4	CASSLGLSGSYEQYF	TGTGCCAGCAGCTTGGGTCTTAGCGGGTCCTACGAGCAGTACTTC
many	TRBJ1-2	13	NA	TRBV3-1	CASSGDGNYGYTF	TGTGCCAGCAGCGGCGACGGTAACTATGGCTACACCTTC
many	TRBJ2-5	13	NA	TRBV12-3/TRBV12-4	CASSFRGGETQYF	TGTGCCAGCAGTTTCAGGGGGGGAGAGACCCAGTACTTC
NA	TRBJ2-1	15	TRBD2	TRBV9	CASSPSGSSANEQFF	TGTGCCAGCAGCCCAAGCGGGAGTTCGGCCAATGAGCAGTTCTTC
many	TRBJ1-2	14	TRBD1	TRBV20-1	CSARRDRVVYGYTF	TGCAGTGCTAGAAGGGACAGGGTGGTTTATGGCTACACCTTC
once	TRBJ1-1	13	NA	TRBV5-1	CASSLSGVPEAFF	TGCGCCAGCAGCTTGTCGGGAGTTCCTGAAGCTTTCTTT
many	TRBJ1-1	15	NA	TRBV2	CASTRQRLWGTEAFF	TGTGCCAGCACCCGACAGAGATTGTGGGGCACTGAAGCTTTCTTT
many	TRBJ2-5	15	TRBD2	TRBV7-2	CASSLGRGALETQYF	TGTGCCAGCAGCTTGGGGCGGGGGGCCTTAGAGACCCAGTACTTC
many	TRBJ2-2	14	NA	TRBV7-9	CASSLVSPHGELFF	TGTGCCAGCAGCTTAGTTTCCCCTCACGGGGAGCTGTTTTTT
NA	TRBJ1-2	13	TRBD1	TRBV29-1	CSVDFQGASGYTF	TGCAGCGTTGACTTTCAGGGGGCATCGGGCTACACCTTC
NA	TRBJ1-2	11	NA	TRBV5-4	CASGSIDRYTF	TGTGCCAGCGGGTCTATAGACCGCTACACCTTC
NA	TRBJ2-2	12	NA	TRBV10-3	CAITPNTGELFF	TGTGCCATCACCCCGAACACCGGGGAGCTGTTTTTT
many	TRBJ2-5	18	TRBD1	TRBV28	CASSPYPAGGHKSETQYF	TGTGCCAGCAGTCCATACCCCGCAGGGGGTCACAAGAGCGAGACCCAGTACTTC
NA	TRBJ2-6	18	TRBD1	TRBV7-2	CASSRRTGALSGANVLTF	TGTGCCAGCAGCCGCCGGACAGGGGCCCTCTCTGGGGCCAACGTCCTGACTTTC
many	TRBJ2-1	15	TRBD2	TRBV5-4	CASSWRLAGSNEQFF	TGTGCCAGCAGCTGGAGACTAGCGGGGTCGAATGAGCAGTTCTTC
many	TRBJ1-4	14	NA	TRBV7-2	CASSLAGSNEKLFF	TGTGCCAGCAGCTTAGCCGGCAGTAATGAAAAACTGTTTTTT
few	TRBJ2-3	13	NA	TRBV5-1	CASSLGDGGTQYF	TGCGCCAGCAGCTTGGGGGACGGAGGCACGCAGTATTTT
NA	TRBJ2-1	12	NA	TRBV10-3	CAISDRENEQFF	TGTGCCATCAGTGACAGGGAAAATGAGCAGTTCTTC
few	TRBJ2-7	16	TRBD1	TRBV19	CASSRRSGTGAYEQYF	TGTGCCAGTAGTCGTCGATCCGGGACAGGGGCCTACGAGCAGTACTTC
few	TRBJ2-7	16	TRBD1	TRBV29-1	CSVVEATGKDTYEQYF	TGCAGCGTTGTAGAGGCGACAGGGAAGGATACCTACGAGCAGTACTTC
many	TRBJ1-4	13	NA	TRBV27	CASSPGFNEKLFF	TGTGCCAGCAGTCCGGGTTTTAATGAAAAACTGTTTTTT
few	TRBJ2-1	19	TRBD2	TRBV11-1	CASRGIETSGIKRNNEQFF	TGTGCCAGCAGAGGAATCGAAACTAGCGGAATAAAACGAAACAATGAGCAGTTCTTC
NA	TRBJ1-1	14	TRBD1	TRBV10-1	CASSDRGDSSEAFF	TGCGCCAGCAGTGACAGGGGGGATTCCTCTGAAGCTTTCTTT
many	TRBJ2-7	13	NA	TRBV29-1	CSVDRGNGDEQYF	TGCAGCGTTGACAGGGGAAACGGCGACGAGCAGTACTTC
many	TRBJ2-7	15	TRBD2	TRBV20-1	CSARGGAPRAYEQYF	TGCAGTGCCCGGGGGGGGGCGCCGAGAGCCTACGAGCAGTACTTC
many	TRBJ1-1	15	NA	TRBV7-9	CASSLVGTLNTEAFF	TGTGCCAGCAGCTTGGTTGGGACACTGAACACTGAAGCTTTCTTT
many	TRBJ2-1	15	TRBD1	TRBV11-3	CASSVGQGLLNEQFF	TGTGCCAGCAGCGTAGGACAGGGTCTACTCAATGAGCAGTTCTTC
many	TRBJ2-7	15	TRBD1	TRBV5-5	CASSLQTGVGYEQYF	TGTGCCAGCAGCTTGCAAACAGGGGTAGGGTACGAGCAGTACTTC
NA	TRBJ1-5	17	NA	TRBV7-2	CASSLGGARGKDQPQHF	TGTGCCAGCAGCTTAGGAGGGGCAAGGGGAAAGGATCAGCCCCAGCATTTT
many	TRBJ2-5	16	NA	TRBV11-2	CASSLVLQLNQETQYF	TGTGCCAGCAGCTTAGTCTTGCAACTGAACCAAGAGACCCAGTACTTC
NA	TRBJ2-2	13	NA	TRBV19	CASSIGGAGELFF	TGTGCCAGTAGTATAGGAGGGGCCGGGGAGCTGTTTTTT
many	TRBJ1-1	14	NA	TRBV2	CASRARHGNTEAFF	TGTGCCAGCAGGGCAAGACATGGGAACACTGAAGCTTTCTTT
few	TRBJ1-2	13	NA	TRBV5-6	CASSLPERGGYTF	TGTGCCAGCAGCTTGCCGGAGAGAGGAGGCTACACCTTC
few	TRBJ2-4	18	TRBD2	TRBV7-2	CASSPISRRGGAKNIQYF	TGTGCCAGCAGCCCTATCTCCCGTCGGGGGGGGGCCAAAAACATTCAGTACTTC
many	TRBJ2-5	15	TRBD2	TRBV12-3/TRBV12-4	CASSLSSGRGWTQYF	TGTGCCAGCAGTTTATCTAGCGGGAGAGGCTGGACCCAGTACTTC
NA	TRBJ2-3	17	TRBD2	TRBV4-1	CASSKLLAGFRTDTQYF	TGCGCCAGCAGCAAGCTTCTAGCGGGATTTAGGACAGATACGCAGTATTTT
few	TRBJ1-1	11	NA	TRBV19	CATIFLGSAFF	TGTGCCACCATATTCTTGGGGAGCGCTTTCTTT
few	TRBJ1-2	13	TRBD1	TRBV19	CASSGQGRGGYTF	TGTGCCAGTAGCGGACAGGGGAGGGGTGGCTACACCTTC
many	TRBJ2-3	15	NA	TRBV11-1	CASSGTASSTDTQYF	TGTGCCAGCAGCGGGACTGCCTCCAGCACAGATACGCAGTATTTT
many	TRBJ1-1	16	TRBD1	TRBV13	CASSPQDRLGNTEAFF	TGTGCCAGCAGCCCTCAGGACAGGTTGGGGAACACTGAAGCTTTCTTT
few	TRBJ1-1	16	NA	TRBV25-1	CASMHGTDRMNTEAFF	TGTGCCAGCATGCATGGGACGGACCGTATGAACACTGAAGCTTTCTTT
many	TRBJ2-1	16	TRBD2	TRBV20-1	CSALLKRDYYYNEQFF	TGCAGTGCTCTATTGAAACGGGACTACTACTACAATGAGCAGTTCTTC
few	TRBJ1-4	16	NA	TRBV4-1	CASSQDGKGFEEKLFF	TGCGCCAGCAGCCAAGATGGGAAGGGGTTCGAGGAAAAACTGTTTTTT
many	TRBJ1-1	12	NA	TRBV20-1	CSASSGYVEAFF	TGCAGTGCTAGTAGTGGGTATGTTGAAGCTTTCTTT
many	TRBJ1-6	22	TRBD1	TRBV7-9	CASSLARDVRTGESSYNSPLHF	TGTGCCAGCAGCTTAGCGCGGGACGTTCGGACAGGGGAAAGCTCCTATAATTCACCCCTCCACTTT
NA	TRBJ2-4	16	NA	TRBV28	CASSFGQTKTLNIQYF	TGTGCCAGCAGTTTTGGGCAGACCAAAACCTTAAACATTCAGTACTTC
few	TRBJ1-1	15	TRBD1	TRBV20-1	CSARKTGTDNTEAFF	TGCAGTGCTAGGAAAACCGGGACAGACAACACTGAAGCTTTCTTT
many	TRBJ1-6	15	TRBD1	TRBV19	CASSQPGQLSAPLHF	TGTGCCAGTAGTCAACCGGGACAGTTGTCGGCACCCCTCCACTTT
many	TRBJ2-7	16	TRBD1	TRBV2	CASRQLPGTGSWEQYF	TGTGCCAGCAGACAGTTGCCCGGGACAGGATCATGGGAGCAGTACTTC